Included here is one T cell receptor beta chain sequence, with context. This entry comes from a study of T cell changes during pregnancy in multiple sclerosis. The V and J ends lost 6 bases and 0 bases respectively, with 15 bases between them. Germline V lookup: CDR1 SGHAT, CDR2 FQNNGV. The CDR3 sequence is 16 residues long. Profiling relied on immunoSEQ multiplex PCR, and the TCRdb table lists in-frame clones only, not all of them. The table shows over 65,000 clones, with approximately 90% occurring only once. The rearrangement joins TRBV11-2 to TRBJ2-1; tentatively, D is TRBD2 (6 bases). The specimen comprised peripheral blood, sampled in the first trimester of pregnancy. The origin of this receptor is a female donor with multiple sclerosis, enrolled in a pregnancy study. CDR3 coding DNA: TGTGCCAGCAGGGCCCCAGGGAGGAGCTCCTACAATGAGCAGTTCTTC. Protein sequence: CASRAPGRSSYNEQFF.